This entry lists 2 T cell receptor beta chains sequenced from one sample in a study of T-cell memory formation after mild COVID-19. TCRdb re-analysed the 5' RACE reads in MiXCR, keeping a single row per CDR3 protein. Seen here are some 210,000 distinct CDR3 sequences, under 30% observed once, and the top ten hold 10% to 12%. The material sequenced was PBMCs or a T cell subset sorted from them (not recorded which). The receptors shown here come from an adult woman who had mild COVID-19 (a few samples of this study predate the infection). Cell type and time point are not known.

V and J are TRBV4-1 and TRBJ2-3; 14 positions match TRBD2. Trimming cost V 4 bases and J 6 bases; bases outside gene matches: 9. The CDR3 consists of 17 residues. Looked up from germline, CDR1 is MGHRA and CDR2 is YSYEKL. CDR3 DNA: TGCGCCAGCAGCCTACCCGGACTAGCGGGGGGTATTGATACGCAGTATTTT. Translated, it gives CASSLPGLAGGIDTQYF.

This clonotype has a handful of counts. The rearrangement joins TRBV24-1 to TRBJ2-7; 10 bases align to TRBD1. Germline V gene lookup returns CDR1 KGHDR and CDR2 SFDVKD. This CDR3 spans 15 amino acids. V trimming: 4 bases; J trimming: 5 bases; junction bases outside the gene matches: 7. The CDR3 DNA reads TGTGCCACCAGTGAAGGGGTCGGACAGGGGGACGAGCAGTACTTC. It translates to CATSEGVGQGDEQYF.